The 10 T cell receptor beta chains below come from one sample, sequenced in a study of T cells expressing NK-cell markers (dated by TCRdb to between 2020 and 2021). The method was 5' RACE. TCRdb shows the sequencer as Illumina HiSeq 2000. The reads underwent TCRdb reprocessing, giving one record for each CDR3 protein sequence and no DNA. The sample's records list about 5,000 distinct CDR3 sequences. The ten top clones hold 13% to 15% of the sample. The sample was blood T cells: a sorted CD56 or NKG2C T cell subset, CD4+ or CD8+ T cells, or bulk PBMC T cells (not recorded which). The source of these receptors is a man between 18 and 29 years old in good health. Donor details come from another sample of the same person, matched by shared clones.

This clonotype is deemed medium-sized by its frequency. The CDR3 is CSVTGIRGTEAFF. The chain joins TRBV29-1 to TRBJ1-1; TCRdb lists TRBD1, though no DNA is available to test this call. CDR3 length: 13 amino acids. Germline loops: CDR1 SQVTM, CDR2 ANQGSEA.

This clonotype is identified as medium-sized from frequency. The gene calls are TRBV7-3 and TRBJ2-1. The germline gives CDR1 SGHTA, CDR2 FQGTGA. This CDR3 is built from 15 residues. The CDR3 is CASRSSGSSYNEQFF.

The chain combines TRBV12-3 or TRBV12-4 with TRBJ2-1. There are 13 residues in the CDR3. The CDR3 here is CASSLPPSNEQFF.

This chain links TRBV5-1 with TRBJ2-7; TCRdb outputs TRBD1, but without DNA this stays unchecked. This CDR3 region has 15 residues. Germline V gene data show CDR1 as SGHRS and CDR2 as YFSETQ. The CDR3 spells CASSYGQGGSYEQYF.

The rearrangement links TRBV5-1 to TRBJ1-2. The CDR3 spans 13 residues. Germline assignment: CDR1 SGHRS and CDR2 YFSETQ. CDR3 loop: CASSREANYGYTF.

In terms of frequency, this clonotype is medium-sized. The gene calls are TRBV6-4 and TRBJ2-1; TCRdb names TRBD1, which stays unverified in the absence of DNA. The CDR3 is 12 residues long. Germline V gives CDR1 MRHNA, CDR2 SNTAGT. The CDR3 region is CASSTGGDEQFF.

This clonotype counts as medium-sized by frequency. The rearrangement joins TRBV5-5 to TRBJ2-7; TCRdb's assignment of TRBD1 cannot be checked, as there is no DNA. The CDR3 length is 15 residues. The V gene's germline CDR1 is SGHKS and CDR2 YYEKEE (reference sequence). The CDR3 reads CASSIPGQGRFEQYF. The whole variable domain, filled in from reference TRBV5-5 and TRBJ2-7, reads DAGVTQSPTHLIKTRGQQVTLRCSPISGHKSVSWYQQVLGQGPQFIFQYYEKEERGRGNFPDRFSARQFPNYSSELNVNALLLGDSALYLCASSIPGQGRFEQYFGPGTRLTVT.

This clonotype is classed as medium-sized (0.01 to 0.1%) by frequency. This chain joins TRBV20-1 and TRBJ2-7; the TRBD1 assignment by TCRdb is unverifiable without DNA. Germline values: CDR1 DFQATT, CDR2 SNEGSKA (reference sequence). The CDR3 loop spans 13 amino acids. The CDR3 sequence: CSAVPTESYEQYF.

This clonotype is medium-sized by frequency. CDR3 protein: CASRLRWGSYNEQFF. The V and J genes are TRBV28 and TRBJ2-1. The CDR3 extends over 15 amino acids. Germline assignment: CDR1 MDHEN and CDR2 SYDVKM.

Judged by frequency, this clonotype is medium-sized. This chain uses TRBV28 with TRBJ1-5; TCRdb outputs TRBD1, but without DNA this stays unchecked. Germline CDR1 reads MDHEN; CDR2 reads SYDVKM. This CDR3 has 16 residues. The CDR3 protein is CASSLWAGGWYQPQHF.